Shown below are 23 T cell receptor beta chains from a single sample sequenced in a study of PD-1 blockade in mismatch repair-deficient tumors. Profiled with immunoSEQ multiplex PCR; TCRdb holds only in-frame clones, not every one. Found here are under 150,000 clones, 88% of them singletons; the top ten hold roughly 10%. The sequencing here drew on peripheral blood, taken 72 weeks after starting pembrolizumab. These receptors came from an adult with mismatch repair-deficient cancer.

In its sample, this clone was seen once. The V call is TRBV23-1, the J call TRBJ2-5; 7 nucleotides align to TRBD1. TRBV23-1 is an open reading frame whose function is uncertain. Trimming cost V 8 bases and J 5 bases; bases outside gene matches: 14. The length of the CDR3 is 15 residues. CDR3 protein: CASHRNRGRGETQYF. The DNA for the CDR3 is TGCGCCAGCCACCGGAATAGGGGGCGAGGGGAGACCCAGTACTTC.

This chain connects TRBV2 to TRBJ2-2; 12 positions agree with TRBD1. This CDR3 region has 15 residues. Trimming cost V 6 bases and J 3 bases; bases outside gene matches: 2. Germline V CDR1 and CDR2: SNHLY, FYNNEI. The CDR3 region has the DNA TGTGCCAGCAGGGGGACAGGGGGCGACACCGGGGAGCTGTTTTTT. It is translated as CASRGTGGDTGELFF.

This clone was counted a few times. This chain links TRBV7-2 with TRBJ2-5; D remains ambiguous. The CDR3 is 13 residues long. Germline V gene lookup returns CDR1 SGHTA and CDR2 FQGNSA. The V gene lost 4 bases and the J gene lost 0 bases, with 6 bases spanning the gap. The CDR3 DNA is TGTGCCAGCAGCTCGCGGCACCAAGAGACCCAGTACTTC. Residues: CASSSRHQETQYF.

The chain carries TRBV6-6 and TRBJ2-7; tentatively, D is TRBD1 (5 bases). CDR1 MNHNY and CDR2 SVGAGI come from the germline V gene (reference sequence). The CDR3 runs to 13 residues. Trimming shortened V by 3 bases and J by 5 bases, and 11 bases separated the two germline ends. This CDR3 is CASSYEGVDEQYF. As DNA, the CDR3 is TGTGCCAGCAGTTATGAAGGGGTGGACGAGCAGTACTTC.

The table lists this clone with a count of one. V and J are TRBV5-6 and TRBJ1-2; TRBD1 is a possible D gene (5 bases). The V gene's germline CDR1 is SGHDT and CDR2 YYEEEE. The CDR3 totals 13 residues. V gave up 2 bases and J gave up 2 bases, with 7 bases separating them. The CDR3 protein is CASSFQGNYGYTF. The CDR3 nucleotides read TGTGCCAGCAGCTTCCAGGGAAACTATGGCTACACCTTC. The whole variable domain, filled in from reference TRBV5-6 and TRBJ1-2, reads DAGVTQSPTHLIKTRGQQVTLRCSPKSGHDTVSWYQQALGQGPQFIFQYYEEEERQRGNFPDRFSGHQFPNYSSELNVNALLLGDSALYLCASSFQGNYGYTFGSGTRLTVV.

This clone was counted a single time. This chain uses TRBV29-1 with TRBJ1-1; D uncertain. CDR3 length: 14 amino acids. V was pared by 7 bases and J by 0 bases, with 15 bases between. The V gene's germline CDR1 is SQVTM and CDR2 ANQGSEA. The CDR3 reads CSGPPQLMNTEAFF. In DNA, the CDR3 is TGCAGCGGGCCCCCACAGCTCATGAACACTGAAGCTTTCTTT.

V is TRBV27 and J is TRBJ1-2; 8 bases align to TRBD1. The V segment lost 8 bases and the J segment 5 bases; nucleotides outside the gene matches: 10. The CDR3 runs to 14 residues. Germline V CDR1 and CDR2: MNHEY, SMNVEV (reference sequence). The CDR3 protein is CASRRGTGGYGYTF. The DNA of the CDR3 is TGTGCCAGCCGACGCGGGACAGGCGGTTATGGCTACACCTTC.

V and J are TRBV5-1 and TRBJ2-1; 9 bases map to TRBD2. Germline V gene data show CDR1 as SGHRS and CDR2 as YFSETQ. Unmatched junction bases numbered 7, after V lost 0 bases and J lost 9 bases. The CDR3 runs to 15 residues. The CDR3 loop is CASSLEGLAATEQFF. CDR3 sequence (DNA): TGCGCCAGCAGCTTGGAGGGACTAGCAGCAACTGAGCAGTTCTTC. The variable domain in full, completed from reference TRBV5-1 and TRBJ2-1, reads KAGVTQTPRYLIKTRGQQVTLSCSPISGHRSVSWYQQTPGQGLQFLFEYFSETQRNKGNFPGRFSGRQFSNSRSEMNVSTLELGDSALYLCASSLEGLAATEQFFGPGTRLTVL.

This chain connects TRBV5-8 to TRBJ2-1; D possibly corresponds to TRBD2 (5 bases). The CDR3 length is 14 residues. V was shortened by 1 base and J by 10 bases, with 15 bases between the two germline ends. Germline values: CDR1 SGHTS, CDR2 YDEGEE. The CDR3 DNA reads as TGTGCCAGCAGCTTGTCGGGGATTGGTTCGGAGCAGTTCTTC. This sequence encodes CASSLSGIGSEQFF. The whole variable domain, remainder taken from reference TRBV5-8 and TRBJ2-1, is EAGVTQSPTHLIKTRGQQATLRCSPISGHTSVYWYQQALGLGLQFLLWYDEGEERNRGNFPPRFSGRQFPNYSSELNVNALELEDSALYLCASSLSGIGSEQFFGPGTRLTVL.

The CDR3 DNA reads TGCGCCAGCAGCCGGGGCCCGGGACATTCCACTGAAGCTTTCTTT. Translated: CASSRGPGHSTEAFF. The rearrangement links TRBV4-1 to TRBJ1-1; tentative D call: TRBD1 (6 bases). From germline, CDR1 is MGHRA and CDR2 YSYEKL. CDR3 size: 15 residues. Trimming left V 4 bases short and J 4 bases short, with 16 bases between.

This clone was recorded a few times. V usage is TRBV19 and J usage is TRBJ2-2; no reliable D call. Trimming pared 6 bases from V and 3 bases from J, leaving 11 bases between. Germline-derived CDR1 and CDR2 are LNHDA and SQIVND (reference sequence). The length of the CDR3 is 14 residues. The CDR3 region has the DNA TGTGCCAGTAGACCGCCGAGTGACACCGGGGAGCTGTTTTTT. Residues: CASRPPSDTGELFF.

The CDR3 DNA is TGTGCCAGCAGCACCGACAGGATTGGCACCGGGGAGCTGTTTTTT. Protein: CASSTDRIGTGELFF. The chain has TRBV7-9 and TRBJ2-2, with D possibly TRBD1 on 6 matching bases. Germline-derived CDR1 and CDR2 are SEHNR and FQNEAQ (reference sequence). Trimming shortened V by 5 bases and J by 4 bases, and 14 bases separated the two germline ends. The CDR3 loop spans 15 amino acids.

This clone was counted a few times. V is TRBV6-5 and J is TRBJ1-2; D not certain. V gave up 2 bases and J gave up 4 bases, with 8 bases separating them. The CDR3 runs to 13 residues. The germline gives CDR1 MNHEY, CDR2 SVGAGI. This CDR3 reads CASSYEGRYGYTF. As DNA, the CDR3 is TGTGCCAGCAGTTACGAGGGTCGCTATGGCTACACCTTC.

The rearrangement uses TRBV6-5 and TRBJ2-7; no firm D call. This CDR3 contains 12 residues. Trimming left V 6 bases short and J 2 bases short, with 8 bases between. CDR1 MNHEY and CDR2 SVGAGI come from the germline V gene. The CDR3 DNA is TGTGCCAGCAGCGCCGGAACCTACGAGCAGTACTTC. Translating gives CASSAGTYEQYF.

In DNA form, the CDR3 reads TGTGCCAGCAGTTACTCGATTGTGACGGTTACCTACGAGCAGTACTTC. Amino acids: CASSYSIVTVTYEQYF. The rearrangement uses TRBV6-5 and TRBJ2-7; no firm D call. Germline CDR1 and CDR2: MNHEY and SVGAGI. CDR3 length: 16 residues. Trimming removed 0 bases from V and 2 bases from J, with 14 bases in between.

The J gene is TRBJ1-5, the V gene TRBV27; D gene unclear. This CDR3 comprises 14 residues. Per germline, CDR1 MNHEY and CDR2 SMNVEV (reference sequence). Trimming removed 5 bases at V and 5 bases at J, with 13 bases between. In DNA, the CDR3 is TGTGCCAGCAGTCGAACCAGGTTTTATCAGCCCCAGCATTTT. This codes for CASSRTRFYQPQHF.

This sequence joins TRBV29-1 and TRBJ1-2; unclear D gene. The V and J ends lost 3 bases and 3 bases respectively, with 5 bases between them. Germline-derived CDR1 and CDR2 are SQVTM and ANQGSEA. The CDR3 spans 11 residues. This CDR3 is CSVDHDYGYTF. The CDR3 region has the DNA TGCAGCGTTGACCACGACTATGGCTACACCTTC. The full variable domain, in which reference TRBV29-1 and TRBJ1-2 provide the parts outside the CDR3, is SAVISQKPSRDICQRGTSLTIQCQVDSQVTMMFWYRQQPGQSLTLIATANQGSEATYESGFVIDKFPISRPNLTFSTLTVSNMSPEDSSIYLCSVDHDYGYTFGSGTRLTVV.

The rearrangement uses TRBV6-4 and TRBJ2-1; 9 bases map to TRBD2. Unmatched junction bases numbered 7, after V lost 1 base and J lost 6 bases. The CDR3 extends over 16 amino acids. From germline, CDR1 is MRHNA and CDR2 SNTAGT. CDR3 region: CASSDLGAGGPNEQFF. The CDR3, as DNA: TGTGCCAGCAGTGACTTGGGAGCGGGAGGTCCCAATGAGCAGTTCTTC.

This chain links TRBV7-9 with TRBJ2-1, with a possible D match to TRBD1 (5 bases). CDR3 length equals 12 residues. With 2 bases removed from V and 7 bases from J, the gap between germline ends came to 6 bases. Germline CDR1 reads SEHNR; CDR2 reads FQNEAQ (reference sequence). This CDR3 is CASSLSGNEQFF. In DNA, the CDR3 is TGTGCCAGCAGCTTATCAGGGAATGAGCAGTTCTTC.

The genes are TRBV29-1 and TRBJ1-1; TRBD1 is a possible D gene (6 bases). V was trimmed by 7 bases and J by 4 bases, leaving 16 bases between them. The germline CDR1 and CDR2 sequences are SQVTM and ANQGSEA. This CDR3 has 13 amino acids. The CDR3: CSALGGAVTEAFF. The DNA of the CDR3 is TGCAGCGCGTTGGGGGGGGCTGTCACTGAAGCTTTCTTT.

The chain links TRBV7-9 to TRBJ2-1; D possibly uses TRBD1 or TRBD2 (7 bases each). Looked up from germline, CDR1 is SEHNR and CDR2 is FQNEAQ (reference sequence). Deletions cut 5 bases from V and 4 bases from J, with 15 bases between. The CDR3 is made up of 15 amino acids. CDR3 amino acids: CASSPGEGAYNEQFF. The CDR3 DNA follows: TGTGCCAGCAGCCCCGGGGAGGGGGCGTACAATGAGCAGTTCTTC.

The chain carries TRBV30 and TRBJ2-1; 7 bases agree with TRBD2. The CDR3 extends over 14 amino acids. V was pared by 5 bases and J by 0 bases, with 4 bases of the junction left unmatched. Germline V CDR1 and CDR2: GTSNPN, SVGIG (reference sequence). The CDR3 DNA is TGTGCCTGGGGAGCGGGAACCTCCTACAATGAGCAGTTCTTC. Protein: CAWGAGTSYNEQFF.

The chain combines TRBV28 with TRBJ2-7; D is possibly TRBD1 or TRBD2 (6 bases each). V lost 8 bases to trimming and J lost 2 bases, with 19 bases between them. CDR3 length: 15 residues. The germline gives CDR1 MDHEN, CDR2 SYDVKM. The CDR3 spells CASLVGGGTAYEQYF. As DNA, the CDR3 is TGTGCCAGCCTGGTGGGGGGCGGGACCGCCTACGAGCAGTACTTC.